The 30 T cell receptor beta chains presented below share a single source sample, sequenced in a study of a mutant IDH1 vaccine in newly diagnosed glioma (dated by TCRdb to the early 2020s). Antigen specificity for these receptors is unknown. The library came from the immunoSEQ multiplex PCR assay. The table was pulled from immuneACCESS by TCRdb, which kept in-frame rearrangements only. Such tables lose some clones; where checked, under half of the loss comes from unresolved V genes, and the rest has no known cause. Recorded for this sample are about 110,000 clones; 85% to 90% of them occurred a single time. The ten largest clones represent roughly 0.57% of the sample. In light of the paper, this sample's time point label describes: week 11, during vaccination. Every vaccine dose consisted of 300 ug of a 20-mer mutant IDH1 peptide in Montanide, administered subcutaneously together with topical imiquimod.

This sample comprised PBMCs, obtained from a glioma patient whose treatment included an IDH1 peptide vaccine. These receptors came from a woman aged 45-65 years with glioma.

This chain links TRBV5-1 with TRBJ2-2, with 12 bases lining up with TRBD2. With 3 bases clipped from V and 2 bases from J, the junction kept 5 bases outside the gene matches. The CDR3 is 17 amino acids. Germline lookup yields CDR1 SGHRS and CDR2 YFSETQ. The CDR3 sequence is CASSSTSGSVNTGELFF. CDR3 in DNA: TGCGCCAGCAGCTCGACTAGCGGGAGTGTAAACACCGGGGAGCTGTTTTTT.

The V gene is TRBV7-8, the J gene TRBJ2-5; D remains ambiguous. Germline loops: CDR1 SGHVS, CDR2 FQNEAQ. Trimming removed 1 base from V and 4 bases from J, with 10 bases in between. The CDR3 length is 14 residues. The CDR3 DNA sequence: TGTGCCAGCAGCTTAGGGGCAGCCCGAGAGACCCAGTACTTC. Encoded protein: CASSLGAARETQYF.

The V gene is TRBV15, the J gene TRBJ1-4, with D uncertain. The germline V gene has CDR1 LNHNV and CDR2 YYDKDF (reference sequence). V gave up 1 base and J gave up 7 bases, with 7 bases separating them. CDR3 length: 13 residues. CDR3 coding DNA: TGTGCCACCAGCAGAGGGCCCTTTGAAAAACTGTTTTTT. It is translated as CATSRGPFEKLFF. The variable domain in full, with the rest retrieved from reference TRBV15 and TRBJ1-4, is DAMVIQNPRYQVTQFGKPVTLSCSQTLNHNVMYWYQQKSSQAPKLLFHYYDKDFNNEADTPDNFQSRRPNTSFCFLDIRSPGLGDTAMYLCATSRGPFEKLFFGSGTQLSVL.

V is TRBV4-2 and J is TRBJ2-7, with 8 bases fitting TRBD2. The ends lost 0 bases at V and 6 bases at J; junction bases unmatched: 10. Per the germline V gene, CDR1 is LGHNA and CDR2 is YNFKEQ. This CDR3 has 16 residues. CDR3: CASSQEGGLVPSEQYF. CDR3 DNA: TGTGCCAGCAGCCAAGAGGGGGGACTAGTCCCCTCCGAGCAGTACTTC.

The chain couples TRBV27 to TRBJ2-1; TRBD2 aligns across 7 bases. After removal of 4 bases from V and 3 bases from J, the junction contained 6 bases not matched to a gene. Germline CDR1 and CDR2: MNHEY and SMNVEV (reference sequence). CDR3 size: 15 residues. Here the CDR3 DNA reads TGTGCCAGCAGTTCACCGGGAGGTAACTACAATGAGCAGTTCTTC. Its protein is CASSSPGGNYNEQFF.

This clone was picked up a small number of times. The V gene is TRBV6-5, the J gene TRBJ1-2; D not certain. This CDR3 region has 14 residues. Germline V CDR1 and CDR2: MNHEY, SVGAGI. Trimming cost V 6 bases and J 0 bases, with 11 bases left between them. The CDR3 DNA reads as TGTGCCAGCAGCAACGGATATACTAACTATGGCTACACCTTC. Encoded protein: CASSNGYTNYGYTF.

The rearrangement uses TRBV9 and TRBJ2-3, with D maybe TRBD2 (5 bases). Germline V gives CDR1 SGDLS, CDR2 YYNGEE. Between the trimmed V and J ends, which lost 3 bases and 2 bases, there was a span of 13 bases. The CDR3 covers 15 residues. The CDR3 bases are TGTGCCAGCAGCGCGACGCTAGCCCCCACAGATACGCAGTATTTT. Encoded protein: CASSATLAPTDTQYF.

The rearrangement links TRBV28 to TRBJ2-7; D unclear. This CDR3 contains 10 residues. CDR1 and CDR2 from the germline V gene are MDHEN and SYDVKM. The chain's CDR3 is CASSPPPGTV. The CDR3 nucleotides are TGTGCCAGCAGTCCGCCCCCCGGTACGGTC.

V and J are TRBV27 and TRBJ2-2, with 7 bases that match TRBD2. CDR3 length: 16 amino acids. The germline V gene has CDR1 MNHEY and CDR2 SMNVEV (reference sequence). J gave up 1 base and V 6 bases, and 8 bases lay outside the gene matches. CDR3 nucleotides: TGTGCCAGCAGCCGGTTTGGGGGGGGGAACACCGGGGAGCTGTTTTTT. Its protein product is CASSRFGGGNTGELFF.

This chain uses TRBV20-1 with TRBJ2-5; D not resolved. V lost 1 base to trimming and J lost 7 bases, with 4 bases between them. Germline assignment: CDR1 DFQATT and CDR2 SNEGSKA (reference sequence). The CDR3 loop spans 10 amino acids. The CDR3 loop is CSARVGTQYF. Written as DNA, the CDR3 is TGCAGTGCTAGAGTGGGGACCCAGTACTTC.

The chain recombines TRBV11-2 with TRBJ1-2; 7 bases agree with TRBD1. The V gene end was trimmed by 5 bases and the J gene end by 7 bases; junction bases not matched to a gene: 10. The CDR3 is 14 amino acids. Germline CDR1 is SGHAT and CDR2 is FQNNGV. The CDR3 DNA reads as TGTGCCAGCAGCAGAGACAGGGAGGTCGGTGGCTACACCTTC. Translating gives CASSRDREVGGYTF.

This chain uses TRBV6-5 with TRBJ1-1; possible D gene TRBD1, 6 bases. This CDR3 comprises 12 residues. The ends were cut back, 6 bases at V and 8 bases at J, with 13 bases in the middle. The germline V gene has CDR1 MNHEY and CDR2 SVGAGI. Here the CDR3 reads CASRPQGQEAFF. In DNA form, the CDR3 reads TGTGCCAGCAGACCACAGGGACAAGAAGCTTTCTTT.

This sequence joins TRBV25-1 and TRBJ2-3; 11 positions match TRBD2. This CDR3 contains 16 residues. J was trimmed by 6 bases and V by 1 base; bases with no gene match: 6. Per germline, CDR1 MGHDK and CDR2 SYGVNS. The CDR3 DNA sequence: TGTGCCAGCAGTGAATTGACTAGCGGGGCAACCGATACGCAGTATTTT. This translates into CASSELTSGATDTQYF. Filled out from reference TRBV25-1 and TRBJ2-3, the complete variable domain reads EADIYQTPRYLVIGTGKKITLECSQTMGHDKMYWYQQDPGMELHLIHYSYGVNSTEKGDLSSESTVSRIRTEHFPLTLESARPSHTSQYLCASSELTSGATDTQYFGPGTRLTVL.

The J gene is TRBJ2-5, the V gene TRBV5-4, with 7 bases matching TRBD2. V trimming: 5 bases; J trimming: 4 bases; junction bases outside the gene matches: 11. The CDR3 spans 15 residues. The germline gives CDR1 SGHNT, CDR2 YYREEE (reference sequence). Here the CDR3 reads CASSPSGGGGETQYF. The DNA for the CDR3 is TGTGCCAGCAGTCCGTCGGGCGGCGGGGGAGAGACCCAGTACTTC.

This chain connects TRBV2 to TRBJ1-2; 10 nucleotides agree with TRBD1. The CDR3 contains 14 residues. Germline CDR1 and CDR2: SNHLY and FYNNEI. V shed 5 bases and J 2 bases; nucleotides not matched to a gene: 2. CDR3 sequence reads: CASSSGQGNYGYTF. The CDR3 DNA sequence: TGTGCCAGCAGTTCGGGACAGGGGAACTATGGCTACACCTTC.

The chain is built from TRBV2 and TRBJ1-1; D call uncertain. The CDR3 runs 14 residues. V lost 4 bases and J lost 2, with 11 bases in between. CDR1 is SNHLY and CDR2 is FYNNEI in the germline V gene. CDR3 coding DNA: TGTGCCAGCAGTGGTCATCTTGTCAACACTGAAGCTTTCTTT. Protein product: CASSGHLVNTEAFF.

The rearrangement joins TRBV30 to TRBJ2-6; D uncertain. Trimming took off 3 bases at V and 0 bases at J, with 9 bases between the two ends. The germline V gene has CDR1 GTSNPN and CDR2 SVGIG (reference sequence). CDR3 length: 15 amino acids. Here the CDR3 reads CAWRDLFSGANVLTF. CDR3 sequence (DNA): TGTGCCTGGAGGGACCTTTTCTCTGGGGCCAACGTCCTGACTTTC.

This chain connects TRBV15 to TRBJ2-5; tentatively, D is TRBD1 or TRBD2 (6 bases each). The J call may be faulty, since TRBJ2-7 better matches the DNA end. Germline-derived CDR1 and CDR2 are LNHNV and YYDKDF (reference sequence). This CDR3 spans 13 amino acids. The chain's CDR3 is CATSLGGDYEQYF. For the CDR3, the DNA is TGTGCCACCAGCCTGGGGGGCGACTACGAGCAGTACTTC.

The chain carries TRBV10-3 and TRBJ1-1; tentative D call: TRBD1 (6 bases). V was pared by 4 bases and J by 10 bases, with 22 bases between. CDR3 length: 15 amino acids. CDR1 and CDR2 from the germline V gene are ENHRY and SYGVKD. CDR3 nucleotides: TGTGCCATCAGTGGCCAAGGGGGGGGACCCAGGGGAGCTTTCTTT. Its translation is CAISGQGGGPRGAFF.

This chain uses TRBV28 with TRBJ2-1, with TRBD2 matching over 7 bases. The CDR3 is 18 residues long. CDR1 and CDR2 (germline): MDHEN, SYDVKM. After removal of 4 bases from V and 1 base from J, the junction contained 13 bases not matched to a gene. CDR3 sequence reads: CASSSPLGRETSYNEQFF. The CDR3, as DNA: TGTGCCAGCAGTTCTCCTCTAGGGCGGGAGACTTCCTACAATGAGCAGTTCTTC.

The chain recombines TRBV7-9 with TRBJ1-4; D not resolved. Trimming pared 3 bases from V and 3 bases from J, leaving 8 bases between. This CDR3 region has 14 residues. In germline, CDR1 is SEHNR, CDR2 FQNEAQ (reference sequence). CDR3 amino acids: CASSFGGSNEKLFF. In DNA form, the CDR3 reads TGTGCCAGCAGCTTCGGAGGATCTAATGAAAAACTGTTTTTT.

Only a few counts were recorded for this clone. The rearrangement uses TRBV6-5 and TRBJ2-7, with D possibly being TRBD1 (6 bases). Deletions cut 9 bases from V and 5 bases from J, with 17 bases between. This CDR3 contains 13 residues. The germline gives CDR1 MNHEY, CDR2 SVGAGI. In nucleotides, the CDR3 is TGTGCCAGTCAAGGTAGGGGGAGAAACGAGCAGTACTTC. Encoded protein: CASQGRGRNEQYF.

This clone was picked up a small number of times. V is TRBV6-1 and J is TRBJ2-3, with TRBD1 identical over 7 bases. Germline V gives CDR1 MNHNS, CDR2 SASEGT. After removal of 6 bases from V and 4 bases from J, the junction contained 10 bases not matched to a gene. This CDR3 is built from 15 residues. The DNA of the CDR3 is TGTGCCAGCAGGACAGGGTTAATGAGCGCAGATACGCAGTATTTT. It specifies CASRTGLMSADTQYF.

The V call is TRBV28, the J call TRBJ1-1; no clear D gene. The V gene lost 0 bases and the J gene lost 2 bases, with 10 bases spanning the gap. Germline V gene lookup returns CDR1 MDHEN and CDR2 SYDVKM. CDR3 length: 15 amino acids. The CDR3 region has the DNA TGTGCCAGCAGTTTATGGGAGAAGAGAAACACTGAAGCTTTCTTT. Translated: CASSLWEKRNTEAFF.

The CDR3 sequence is CASRTDTYEQYF. The CDR3 nucleotides are TGTGCCAGCAGGACGGACACCTACGAGCAGTACTTC. J is TRBJ2-7 and V is TRBV2; tentatively, D is TRBD1 (5 bases). Germline V lookup: CDR1 SNHLY, CDR2 FYNNEI. Trimming removed 6 bases at V and 2 bases at J, with 8 bases between. The CDR3 covers 12 residues.

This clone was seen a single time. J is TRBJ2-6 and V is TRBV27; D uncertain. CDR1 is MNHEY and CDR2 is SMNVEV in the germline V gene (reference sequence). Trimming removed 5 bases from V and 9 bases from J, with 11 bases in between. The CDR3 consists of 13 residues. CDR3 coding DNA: TGTGCCAGCAGTCCGTCAAGGGTCAACGTCCTGACTTTC. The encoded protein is CASSPSRVNVLTF.

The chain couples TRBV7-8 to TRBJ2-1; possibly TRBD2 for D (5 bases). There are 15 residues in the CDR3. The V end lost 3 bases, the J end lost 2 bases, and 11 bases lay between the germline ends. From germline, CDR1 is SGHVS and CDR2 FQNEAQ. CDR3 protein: CASSFLTEAYNEQFF. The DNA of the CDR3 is TGTGCCAGCAGCTTTTTGACGGAGGCCTACAATGAGCAGTTCTTC.

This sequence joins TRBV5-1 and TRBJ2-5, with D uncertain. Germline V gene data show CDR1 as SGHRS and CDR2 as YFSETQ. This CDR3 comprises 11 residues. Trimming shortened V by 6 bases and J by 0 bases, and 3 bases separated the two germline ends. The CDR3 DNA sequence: TGCGCCAGCACGGACCAAGAGACCCAGTACTTC. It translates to CASTDQETQYF.

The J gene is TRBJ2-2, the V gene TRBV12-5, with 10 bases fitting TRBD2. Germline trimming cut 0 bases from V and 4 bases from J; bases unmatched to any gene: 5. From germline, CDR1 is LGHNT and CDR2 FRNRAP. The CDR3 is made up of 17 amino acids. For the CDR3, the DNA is TGTGCTAGTGGTTTGGTACTAGCGGGACAAACCACCGGGGAGCTGTTTTTT. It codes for CASGLVLAGQTTGELFF.

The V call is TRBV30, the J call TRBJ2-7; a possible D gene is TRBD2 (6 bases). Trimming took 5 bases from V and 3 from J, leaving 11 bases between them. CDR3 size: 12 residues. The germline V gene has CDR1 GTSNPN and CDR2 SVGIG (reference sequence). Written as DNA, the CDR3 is TGTGCCTGGGCGGGACCTCTCTACGAGCAGTACTTC. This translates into CAWAGPLYEQYF.